This T cell receptor (beta chain) was captured by sequencing in a study of vaccination and CD4 T cells after COVID-19. In the study overall: In culture, cells were exposed to overlapping spike peptides from SARS-CoV-2, HCoV-NL63, HCoV-OC43 and HCoV-229E.

The CDR3 has 19 amino acids. Trimming left V 5 bases short and J 6 bases short, with 29 bases between. Per germline, CDR1 MNHEY and CDR2 SVGEGT. Only a few counts were recorded for this clonotype. What it recognizes is unknown. Treatment of the sample: roughly 11-day PBMC culture with coronavirus spike peptide pools or control peptides (ViraFEST assay). ViraFEST enlarged antigen-specific T cell populations with peptide pools and afterwards sequenced TCRs. Negative selection was the method that isolated CD4+ T cells after around 9 days of culture. The Oncomine TCR Beta short-read assay generated sequence data from the DNA of cultured CD4+ T cells. MiXCR, run by TCRdb on the PCR reads, gives a single entry per CDR3 protein. The data hold about 18,000 distinct CDR3 sequences, with roughly 58% observed a single time.

The sequence was obtained from a human donor who had recovered from COVID-19. J is TRBJ1-5 and V is TRBV6-2 or TRBV6-3; possibly TRBD1 for D (6 bases). The sequencing used CD4+ T cells from blood, cultured in vitro, collected before SARS-CoV-2 vaccination. CDR3 amino acids: CASSHPGTGKRRFVQPQHF. In DNA, the CDR3 is TGTGCCAGCAGTCACCCCGGTACAGGGAAACGCAGGTTCGTTCAGCCCCAGCATTTT.